This TCR beta chain appears in the sequencing data of a study of shared clonotypes between healthy human individuals. General study results and limits: Four donors had roughly 5.2% of their naive CD4 clonotypes in common. How much donors shared clonotypes was expected to be affected by sequencing depth.

Per germline, CDR1 SGHTA and CDR2 FQGNSA. V was trimmed by 5 bases and J by 4 bases, leaving 17 bases between them. This CDR3 region has 15 residues. To note about this clone: As yet, its antigen is unknown.

The investigators split CD4+ cells into a CD45RA+ naive subset and a CD45RA-negative memory subset. TCRdb keeps only in-frame clones here, not all; method: immunoSEQ multiplex PCR. The repertoire holds roughly 2 million clones, with roughly 96% as singletons. The sample was naive CD4+ T cells sorted from blood. This sample's subset: CD45RA+ positively selected. V and J are TRBV7-2 and TRBJ1-1, with D perhaps matching TRBD1 (5 bases). The receptor comes from a man between 18 and 35 years old in good health. CDR3 sequence (DNA): TGTGCCAGCAGCCTTACATCAATAGGGACCACTGAAGCTTTCTTT. It is translated as CASSLTSIGTTEAFF. Looking up the rest from reference TRBV7-2 and TRBJ1-1 gives the full variable domain: GAGVSQSPSNKVTEKGKDVELRCDPISGHTALYWYRQSLGQGLEFLIYFQGNSAPDKSGLPSDRFSAERTGGSVSTLTIQRTQQEDSAVYLCASSLTSIGTTEAFFGQGTRLTVV.